This T cell receptor (beta chain) was found in a study of T-cell reconstitution after alpha-beta-depleted transplantation in children. A library of TCRbeta sequences, prepared with unique molecular identifiers, was generated. TCRdb re-analysed the PCR reads in MiXCR, keeping a single row per CDR3 protein. The top ten hold about 32% of the sample, which has approximately 430,000 distinct CDR3 sequences, around 15% seen once. General study points: Expanded clones from the graft, numbering several hundred, reportedly supplied alpha-beta T cells about two months after transplant. For some patients, TCRbeta diversity was high at day 60 because of recipient T cells and thymic progenitors that survived. Most T-cell counts and diversity one year after the transplant came from T cells that were newly produced.

This clonotype was detected only a few times. Its antigen is not known. This receptor was taken from a boy under three years old who had a stem cell transplant for Wiskott-Aldrich syndrome, so the T cells may come from the graft donor. The source was PBMCs, mostly from graft donor cells, collected 360 days after TCRalphabeta/CD19-depleted stem cell transplant.

The DNA for the CDR3 is TGTGCCAGCAGGCGGACTAGCGGGAAGGAGTATACGCAGTATTTT. It is translated as CASRRTSGKEYTQYF. The rearrangement joins TRBV12-3 or TRBV12-4 to TRBJ2-3, with 12 bases identical to TRBD2. J gave up 7 bases and V 6 bases, and 8 bases lay outside the gene matches. This CDR3 is 15 amino acids long.